This record looks at one T cell receptor beta chain sequence and its context. What it binds is not known. This sample is drawn from a study of cytomegalovirus exposure and HLA in healthy donors. Study-wide points: An observed cluster of highly shared sequence variants was recorded as a likely sequencing artifact. What a later analysis reportedly showed was that an Asian-associated ancestry cluster had fewer N-insertions than the approximately 670-donor mean. Trimming of TCR beta V- and J-genes showed a link, identified in a later analysis, to a missense DCLRE1C variant.

Looked up from germline, CDR1 is LGHNT and CDR2 is FRNRAP. Germline trimming cut 3 bases from V and 5 bases from J; bases unmatched to any gene: 4. This CDR3 is built from 14 residues. With 60 Vbeta and 13 Jbeta primers, the PCR was carried out. Profiled with immunoSEQ multiplex PCR; TCRdb holds only in-frame clones, not every one. The table lists around 130,000 clones, 66% of them singletons. The rearrangement links TRBV12-5 to TRBJ2-1; 7 nucleotides agree with TRBD2. This clonotype was sampled from a man between 18 and 29 years old in good health and CMV-seronegative. The sequenced material came from PBMCs. CDR3 residues: CASGFGGSHNEQFF. The CDR3 DNA reads TGTGCTAGTGGTTTTGGCGGGAGCCACAATGAGCAGTTCTTC.